This T cell receptor (beta chain) came from a study of blood T cell repertoires in COVID-19. Clones were sequenced by immunoSEQ multiplex PCR, and TCRdb holds only the in-frame ones, with some missing. The data show about 470,000 clones, roughly 90% seen once. CDR1 LNHDA and CDR2 SQIVND come from the germline V gene (reference sequence). The V segment lost 2 bases and the J segment 0 bases; nucleotides outside the gene matches: 6. The CDR3 runs 16 residues. Participants came from 24 US areas, aged about 18 to 89 years. Symptom resolution, clearance, or two negative PCRs marked the recovered donors of Cohort 3.

The specimen was PBMCs or T cells enriched from blood (not recorded which). The source of this sequence is a woman between 18 and 30 years old who had recovered from COVID-19. The V call is TRBV19, the J call TRBJ2-7; 8 bases are a match to TRBD2. CDR3 nucleotide sequence: TGTGCCAGTAGTATACTGGGCGGGGGGAGCTCCTACGAGCAGTACTTC. This codes for CASSILGGGSSYEQYF.